The 6 T cell receptor beta chains below come from one sample, sequenced in a study of long-term antiretroviral therapy in people with HIV. At survey level, the immunoSEQ assay was run in its v3.0 version. Method: immunoSEQ multiplex PCR; TCRdb's copy keeps in-frame clones and lacks some. The sample gives tens of thousands of clones, about nine tenths of which show up once; roughly 4% is in the top ten. The material was unsorted PBMCs, obtained 3.1 years after starting antiretroviral therapy. These receptor sequences come from a man between 18 and 29 years old with HIV.

This chain uses TRBV6-6 with TRBJ2-7; TRBD1 aligns across 7 bases. V dropped 4 bases and J dropped 0; count of bases not matched to a gene: 6. Germline CDR1 and CDR2: MNHNY and SVGAGI (reference sequence). The CDR3 runs 15 residues. DNA of the CDR3: TGTGCCAGCAGTTTCCGACAGGGCAGCTCCTACGAGCAGTACTTC. It is translated as CASSFRQGSSYEQYF.

The gene calls are TRBV5-1 and TRBJ2-4; D gene unclear. Trimming took 0 bases from V and 3 from J, leaving 10 bases between them. This CDR3 region has 15 residues. CDR1 SGHRS and CDR2 YFSETQ come from the germline V gene. This chain's CDR3 is CASSLEVSVKNIQYF. The CDR3 region has the DNA TGCGCCAGCAGCTTGGAAGTTTCGGTCAAAAACATTCAGTACTTC.

V is TRBV4-3 and J is TRBJ1-4; a possible D gene is TRBD1 (5 bases). Deletions cut 4 bases from V and 4 bases from J, with 10 bases between. Germline values: CDR1 LGHNA, CDR2 YSLEER. The CDR3 contains 14 residues. The CDR3 nucleotides are TGCGCCAGCAGCCGACAGAGGGGTAATGAAAAACTGTTTTTT. This sequence encodes CASSRQRGNEKLFF.

The gene calls are TRBV4-1 and TRBJ2-7; TRBD1 matches 7 bases. The CDR3 is made up of 13 amino acids. Trimming took 4 bases from V and 5 from J; bases not matched to a gene: 5. CDR1 is MGHRA and CDR2 is YSYEKL in the germline V gene. For the CDR3, the DNA is TGCGCCAGCAGCCCCGACAGGGTCCACGAGCAGTACTTC. Its protein is CASSPDRVHEQYF.

The chain carries TRBV28 and TRBJ2-4; weak D call: TRBD1 (5 bases). Trimming shortened V by 5 bases and J by 6 bases, and 14 bases separated the two germline ends. Germline V gene data show CDR1 as MDHEN and CDR2 as SYDVKM. CDR3 length equals 14 residues. The CDR3 region has the DNA TGTGCCAGCAGTACCGACAGTTACGGAAACATTCAGTACTTC. This sequence encodes CASSTDSYGNIQYF.

The chain is built from TRBV5-1 and TRBJ1-1; D is undetermined. CDR1 is SGHRS and CDR2 is YFSETQ in the germline V gene. With 5 bases removed from V and 3 bases from J, the gap between germline ends came to 11 bases. The CDR3 has 13 residues. This CDR3 reads CASRTDRDTEAFF. CDR3 coding DNA: TGCGCCAGCAGGACTGACCGGGACACTGAAGCTTTCTTT. Looking up the rest from reference TRBV5-1 and TRBJ1-1 gives the full variable domain: KAGVTQTPRYLIKTRGQQVTLSCSPISGHRSVSWYQQTPGQGLQFLFEYFSETQRNKGNFPGRFSGRQFSNSRSEMNVSTLELGDSALYLCASRTDRDTEAFFGQGTRLTVV.